The 22 T cell receptor beta chains below come from one sample, sequenced in a study of spatial heterogeneity in lung cancer (dated by TCRdb to between 2018 and 2020). Libraries were made using 5' RACE. Sequenced on a NextSeq 500. In-frame beta chains were kept once TCRdb had trimmed the public reads at Q25 with fastp and called clones with MiXCR. Every distinct CDR3 protein forms one entry, paired with its most common genes and DNA. Here the sample has 6,900 or so distinct CDR3 sequences; around 12% occur a single time. Around a fifth of the sample goes to the ten largest clones. These TCRs are of unknown antigen specificity. The time point tag for this specimen amounts to: sample taken at primary tumor resection. Paper-wide results and their limitations: The tumor nonsynonymous mutation count correlated with the number of expanded alpha and beta TCRs within the tumor.

The source was lung tumor tissue, collected at surgery. The receptors originated from a male donor with early-stage non-small cell lung cancer.

On this clonotype: The library was prepared for alpha chains; this beta chain is a stray read, so its frequency means little. The V gene is TRBV6-5, the J gene TRBJ2-1; 7 nucleotides agree with TRBD2. CDR3 length: 13 amino acids. Germline values: CDR1 MNHEY, CDR2 SVGAGI. V lost 4 bases and J lost 7; bases outside the gene matches: 4. Written as DNA, the CDR3 is TGTGCCAGCAGTTTCGGGGAGGGGAATGAGCAGTTCTTC. This translates into CASSFGEGNEQFF.

Concerning this clonotype itself: Since the library was made to target alpha chains, this beta chain is a stray read and its abundance is not meaningful. The chain links TRBV27 to TRBJ2-7, with D possibly matching TRBD2 (6 bases). From germline, CDR1 is MNHEY and CDR2 SMNVEV (reference sequence). The ends were cut back, 1 base at V and 2 bases at J, with 9 bases in the middle. The CDR3 length is 14 residues. The CDR3 sequence: CASSLYGSTYEQYF. The CDR3 region has the DNA TGTGCCAGCAGTTTATACGGGAGTACCTACGAGCAGTACTTC.

Many counts were recorded for this clonotype. Within a library made for alpha chains, this beta chain is off target, and its count is uninformative. The chain employs TRBV3-1 and TRBJ1-1; a possible D gene is TRBD1 (6 bases). CDR3 length: 13 residues. Germline V gives CDR1 LGHDT, CDR2 YNNKEL (reference sequence). V was pared by 0 bases and J by 10 bases, with 12 bases between. The chain's CDR3 is CASSQDRGAVAFF. CDR3 nucleotide sequence: TGTGCCAGCAGCCAAGATAGGGGGGCGGTAGCTTTCTTT.

In this sample, this clonotype turned up many times. Since the library was made to target alpha chains, this beta chain is a stray read and its abundance is not meaningful. CDR3 sequence reads: CASSLGSRGYEQYF. The CDR3 bases are TGTGCCAGCAGTTTAGGTTCGCGGGGCTACGAGCAGTACTTC. The chain recombines TRBV12-3 or TRBV12-4 with TRBJ2-7; TRBD2 is a possible D gene (6 bases). The length of the CDR3 is 14 residues. Between the trimmed V and J ends, which lost 1 base and 3 bases, there was a span of 10 bases.

This clonotype rates as medium-sized. For a library built for alpha chains, this beta chain is a stray read; little rests on its size. This chain connects TRBV20-1 to TRBJ2-3, with 8 nucleotides matching TRBD2. Germline values: CDR1 DFQATT, CDR2 SNEGSKA (reference sequence). V was clipped by 5 bases and J by 5 bases; unmatched bases: 12. The CDR3 loop spans 15 amino acids. In DNA, the CDR3 is TGCAGTGCTCCTTTGGAGCGGGAGTGGGAAGATACGCAGTATTTT. It codes for CSAPLEREWEDTQYF.

To note about this clonotype: The size of this beta chain means little, since it is a stray read in a library made for alpha chains. The V gene is TRBV12-3 or TRBV12-4, the J gene TRBJ1-1; D is ambiguous. Trimming left V 6 bases short and J 2 bases short, with 10 bases between. CDR3 length equals 13 residues. CDR3 amino acids: CASRLGGNTEAFF. In DNA, the CDR3 is TGTGCCAGCAGATTGGGCGGTAACACTGAAGCTTTCTTT.

This clonotype was detected a few times. This beta chain is a stray read from a library made for alpha chains; its abundance is not meaningful. The chain uses TRBV12-3 or TRBV12-4 and TRBJ2-6; 12 nucleotides match TRBD2. The CDR3 has 17 residues. The ends lost 6 bases at V and 2 bases at J; junction bases unmatched: 5. The CDR3 DNA is TGTGCCAGCAGCGGACTAGCGGGACGCCCTGGGGCCAACGTCCTGACTTTC. It is translated as CASSGLAGRPGANVLTF.

This clonotype is labeled medium-sized. This beta chain is a stray sequence in a library constructed for alpha chains; its clone size is not meaningful. The V and J genes are TRBV6-1 and TRBJ2-1, with no clear D. Germline V gene data show CDR1 as MNHNS and CDR2 as SASEGT. The CDR3 consists of 15 residues. Trimming removed 6 bases from V and 0 bases from J, with 12 bases in between. The CDR3 loop is CASSLSLSSYNEQFF. In DNA, the CDR3 is TGTGCCAGCAGCCTCTCGCTGAGCTCCTACAATGAGCAGTTCTTC.

This clonotype was counted ten times or more. This beta chain slipped into a library made for alpha chains as a stray read, so its size is not meaningful. This sequence joins TRBV27 and TRBJ2-3; tentative D call: TRBD1 (5 bases). Trimming left V 3 bases short and J 6 bases short, with 13 bases between. The CDR3 has 14 residues. Germline V gene sequence: CDR1 MNHEY, CDR2 SMNVEV (reference sequence). The CDR3 loop is CASSFWGNIDTQYF. The CDR3 DNA sequence: TGTGCCAGCAGTTTTTGGGGCAACATCGATACGCAGTATTTT.

This clonotype was counted at least ten times. This beta chain came through as a stray read in a library set up for alpha chains, and its size says little. The genes are TRBV28 and TRBJ2-5; 11 nucleotides line up with TRBD2. The CDR3 has 15 residues. J gave up 1 base and V 8 bases, and 6 bases lay outside the gene matches. Germline CDR1 reads MDHEN; CDR2 reads SYDVKM. The CDR3 bases are TGTGCCAGCTGCGGACTAGCGGGCCTCCAAGAGACCCAGTACTTC. It yields the protein CASCGLAGLQETQYF.

This clonotype was picked up many times. The library was prepared for alpha chains; this beta chain is a stray read, so its frequency means little. This chain joins TRBV6-2 or TRBV6-3 and TRBJ2-2; possible D gene TRBD1, 6 bases. CDR1 and CDR2 from the germline V gene are MNHEY and SVGEGT. Trimming took 1 base from V and 1 from J, leaving 22 bases between them. CDR3 length: 20 residues. DNA for the CDR3: TGTGCCAGCAGTTACTACCCGAAGCTAAGGACGGGACAGAACACCGGGGAGCTGTTTTTT. This translates into CASSYYPKLRTGQNTGELFF.

This clonotype qualifies as medium-sized. This beta chain is off target for a library built for alpha chains, so its abundance means little. This chain joins TRBV11-3 and TRBJ2-1, with a possible D match to TRBD2 (5 bases). V was shortened by 5 bases and J by 5 bases, with 10 bases between the two germline ends. This CDR3 is 13 amino acids long. Germline CDR1 and CDR2: SGHNT and YENEEA. The DNA of the CDR3 is TGTGCCAGCAGCCCCCGGGGTGACAATGAGCAGTTCTTC. Translating it yields CASSPRGDNEQFF. The full variable domain, completed using reference TRBV11-3 and TRBJ2-1, is EAGVVQSPRYKIIEKKQPVAFWCNPISGHNTLYWYLQNLGQGPELLIRYENEEAVDDSQLPKDRFSAERLKGVDSTLKIQPAELGDSAVYLCASSPRGDNEQFFGPGTRLTVL.

This clonotype appeared a few times. A library made for alpha chains picked up this beta chain off target, so its size means little. DNA for the CDR3: TGCAGCGTTAAAGTAATAAACACCGGGGAGCTGTTTTTT. As protein: CSVKVINTGELFF. The chain is built from TRBV29-1 and TRBJ2-2; no clear D. From germline, CDR1 is SQVTM and CDR2 ANQGSEA. This CDR3 is built from 13 residues. The V end was cut by 5 bases, the J end by 2 bases, with 9 bases between.

This clonotype occurred many times. Because the library targeted alpha chains, this beta chain is an off-target read whose size means little. The chain has TRBV24-1 and TRBJ2-7; D is undetermined. V lost 3 bases to trimming and J lost 5 bases, with 10 bases between them. The CDR3 is 13 residues long. Germline-derived CDR1 and CDR2 are KGHDR and SFDVKD. CDR3 protein: CATSDSRSNEQYF. The CDR3 DNA reads TGTGCCACCAGTGATAGCCGCTCGAACGAGCAGTACTTC.

In its sample, this clonotype was seen many times. This beta chain turned up in a library designed for alpha chains; as an off-target read, its abundance says little. The CDR3 DNA reads as TGTGCCAGCAGCTTGGCCAGTCAGGGGGGTTGGAATGAGCAGTTCTTC. Amino acid sequence: CASSLASQGGWNEQFF. The chain combines TRBV5-5 with TRBJ2-1; D is possibly TRBD1 (7 bases). Deletions cut 0 bases from V and 7 bases from J, with 17 bases between. Germline values: CDR1 SGHKS, CDR2 YYEKEE (reference sequence). There are 16 residues in the CDR3.

This clonotype was seen ten or more times. With the library built for alpha chains, this beta chain is off target and its frequency is not meaningful. The chain employs TRBV20-1 and TRBJ2-7; tentatively, D is TRBD1 (6 bases). Germline V gene lookup returns CDR1 DFQATT and CDR2 SNEGSKA (reference sequence). V was cut by 0 bases and J by 7 bases, with 16 bases left in between. The CDR3 consists of 14 residues. In DNA form, the CDR3 reads TGCAGTGCTAGAGATCATTGGCAGGGGAGAGAGCAGTACTTC. The encoded protein is CSARDHWQGREQYF.

As to this clonotype: The library was built for alpha chains, so this beta chain is an off-target read and its size means little. The chain couples TRBV6-5 to TRBJ2-7; D uncertain. Trimming removed 6 bases at V and 3 bases at J, with 15 bases between. Germline CDR1 and CDR2: MNHEY and SVGAGI. The length of the CDR3 is 14 residues. The chain's CDR3 is CASSPDPSFYEQYF. CDR3 DNA sequence: TGTGCCAGCAGCCCTGATCCAAGTTTCTACGAGCAGTACTTC.

Ten or more counts support this clonotype. Being off target in a library aimed at alpha chains, this beta chain has a size of little meaning. This rearrangement joins TRBV3-1 to TRBJ1-2, with 7 bases fitting TRBD1. The germline V gene has CDR1 LGHDT and CDR2 YNNKEL (reference sequence). The CDR3 extends over 16 amino acids. V was pared by 6 bases and J by 1 base, with 11 bases of the junction left unmatched. CDR3: CASRKSGTDSNYGYTF. DNA for the CDR3: TGTGCCAGCAGAAAATCCGGGACAGACAGTAACTATGGCTACACCTTC.

This clonotype has only one observation. The library was designed around alpha chains, so this beta chain is a stray read whose abundance carries little weight. This chain joins TRBV9 and TRBJ2-3, with 9 bases that match TRBD2. This CDR3 contains 15 residues. Germline V gene sequence: CDR1 SGDLS, CDR2 YYNGEE. V dropped 1 base and J dropped 2; count of bases not matched to a gene: 2. CDR3 in amino acids: CASSVRGGATDTQYF. For the CDR3, the DNA is TGTGCCAGCAGCGTACGCGGGGGGGCCACAGATACGCAGTATTTT.

This clonotype is labeled medium-sized. This beta chain is an off-target read within a library intended for alpha chains, so its frequency means little. The CDR3 nucleotides are TGTGCCAGCAGCACCGGGGAGGCGCGCAATCAGCCCCAGCATTTT. Its translation: CASSTGEARNQPQHF. The V call is TRBV19, the J call TRBJ1-5; no definite D call. The germline V gene has CDR1 LNHDA and CDR2 SQIVND (reference sequence). CDR3 length equals 15 residues. With 9 bases removed from V and 2 bases from J, the gap between germline ends came to 17 bases.

In its sample, this clonotype ranks as large (0.1 to 1%). This beta chain lies outside the target of a library built for alpha chains; its clone size means little. The CDR3 bases are TGTGCCAGCAGCTTTCGTAGTACTGCCACAGATACGCAGTATTTT. Its protein product is CASSFRSTATDTQYF. V is TRBV7-2 and J is TRBJ2-3; D is unclear. Germline CDR1 is SGHTA and CDR2 is FQGNSA. The CDR3 contains 15 residues. The V end was cut by 3 bases, the J end by 2 bases, with 12 bases between.

To note about this clonotype: Because the library targeted alpha chains, this beta chain is an off-target read whose size means little. V usage is TRBV25-1 and J usage is TRBJ1-1; D perhaps matches TRBD1 (6 bases). The ends were cut back, 8 bases at V and 4 bases at J, with 20 bases in the middle. Germline assignment: CDR1 MGHDK and CDR2 SYGVNS. CDR3 length: 15 amino acids. The CDR3 reads CASGRKWGASTEAFF. In DNA, the CDR3 is TGTGCCAGCGGGAGGAAGTGGGGGGCGAGCACTGAAGCTTTCTTT.